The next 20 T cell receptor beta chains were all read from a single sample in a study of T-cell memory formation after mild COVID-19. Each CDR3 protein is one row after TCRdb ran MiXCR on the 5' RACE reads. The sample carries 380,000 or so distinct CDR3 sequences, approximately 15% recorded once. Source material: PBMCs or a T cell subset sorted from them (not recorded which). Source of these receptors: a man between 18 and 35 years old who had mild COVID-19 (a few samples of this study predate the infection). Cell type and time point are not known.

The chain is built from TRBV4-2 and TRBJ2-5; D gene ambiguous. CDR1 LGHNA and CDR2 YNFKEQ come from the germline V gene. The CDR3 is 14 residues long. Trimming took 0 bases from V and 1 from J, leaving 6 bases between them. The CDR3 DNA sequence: TGTGCCAGCAGCCAAGATCTACTCCAAGAGACCCAGTACTTC. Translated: CASSQDLLQETQYF.

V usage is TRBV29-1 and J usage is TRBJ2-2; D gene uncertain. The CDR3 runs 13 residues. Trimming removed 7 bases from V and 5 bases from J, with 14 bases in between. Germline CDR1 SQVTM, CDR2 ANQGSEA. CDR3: CSASAAVTGELFF. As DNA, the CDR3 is TGCAGCGCCTCGGCGGCAGTTACCGGGGAGCTGTTTTTT.

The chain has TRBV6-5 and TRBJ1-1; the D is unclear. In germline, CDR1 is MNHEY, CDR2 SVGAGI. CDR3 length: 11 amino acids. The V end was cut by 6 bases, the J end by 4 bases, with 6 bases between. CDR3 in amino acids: CASRQSTEAFF. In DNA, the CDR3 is TGTGCCAGCAGGCAGAGCACTGAAGCTTTCTTT.

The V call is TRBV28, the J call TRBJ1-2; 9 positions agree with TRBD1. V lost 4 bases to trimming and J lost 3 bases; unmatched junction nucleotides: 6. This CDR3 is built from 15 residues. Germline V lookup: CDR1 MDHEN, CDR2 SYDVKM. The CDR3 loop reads CASSWTGVEDYGYTF. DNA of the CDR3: TGTGCCAGCAGTTGGACAGGGGTAGAGGACTATGGCTACACCTTC.

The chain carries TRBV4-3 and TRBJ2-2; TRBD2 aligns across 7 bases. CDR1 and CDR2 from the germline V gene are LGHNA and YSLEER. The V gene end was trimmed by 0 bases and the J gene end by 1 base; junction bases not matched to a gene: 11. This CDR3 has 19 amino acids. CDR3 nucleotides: TGCGCCAGCAGCCAAGATCTTCTCCTTAGCGGGCTGAACACCGGGGAGCTGTTTTTT. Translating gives CASSQDLLLSGLNTGELFF.

The CDR3 DNA is TGTGCCACCAGTGACCGGAGGGGACTTAAGCATTTT. It codes for CATSDRRGLKHF. The J gene is TRBJ1-5, the V gene TRBV24-1; tentatively, D is TRBD1 (5 bases). Germline CDR1 and CDR2: KGHDR and SFDVKD. The CDR3 has 12 amino acids. With 4 bases removed from V and 14 bases from J, the gap between germline ends came to 14 bases.

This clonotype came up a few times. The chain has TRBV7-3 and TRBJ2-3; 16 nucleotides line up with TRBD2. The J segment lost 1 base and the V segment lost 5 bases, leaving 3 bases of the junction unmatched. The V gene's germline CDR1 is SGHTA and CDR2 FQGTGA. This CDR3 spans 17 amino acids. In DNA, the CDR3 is TGTGCCAGCAGCCCGGGGACTAGCGGGGGGGGCACAGATACGCAGTATTTT. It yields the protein CASSPGTSGGGTDTQYF.

The CDR3 region is CASRYRTRGYNEQFF. CDR3 nucleotide sequence: TGTGCCAGCAGATACCGGACACGGGGCTACAATGAGCAGTTCTTC. This chain links TRBV12-3 or TRBV12-4 with TRBJ2-1; D may be TRBD1 or TRBD2 (5 bases each). V dropped 6 bases and J dropped 3 bases, with 15 bases sitting between them. This CDR3 comprises 15 residues.

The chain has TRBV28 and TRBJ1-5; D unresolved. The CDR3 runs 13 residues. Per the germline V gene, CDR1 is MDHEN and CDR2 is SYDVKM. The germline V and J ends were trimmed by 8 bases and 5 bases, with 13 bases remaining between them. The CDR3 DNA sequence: TGTGCCAGCGTCCTCAGGTGGGATCAGCCCCAGCATTTT. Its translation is CASVLRWDQPQHF.

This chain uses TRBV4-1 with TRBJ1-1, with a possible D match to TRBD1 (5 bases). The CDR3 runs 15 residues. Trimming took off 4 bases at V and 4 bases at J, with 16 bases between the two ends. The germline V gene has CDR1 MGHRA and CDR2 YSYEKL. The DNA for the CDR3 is TGCGCCAGCAGCCTACGTTGGGGGGGGTTCACTGAAGCTTTCTTT. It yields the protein CASSLRWGGFTEAFF.

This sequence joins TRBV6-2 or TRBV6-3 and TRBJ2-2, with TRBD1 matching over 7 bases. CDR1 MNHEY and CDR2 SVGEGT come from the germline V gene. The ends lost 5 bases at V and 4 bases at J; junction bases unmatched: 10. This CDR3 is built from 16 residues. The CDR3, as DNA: TGTGCCAGCAGTCGGCCCATGGGGACAGTCACCGGGGAGCTGTTTTTT. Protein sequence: CASSRPMGTVTGELFF.

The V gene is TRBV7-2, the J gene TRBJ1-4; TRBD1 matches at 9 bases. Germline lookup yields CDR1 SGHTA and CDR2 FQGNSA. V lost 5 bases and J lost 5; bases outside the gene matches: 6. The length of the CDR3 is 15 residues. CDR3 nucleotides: TGTGCCAGCAGCACGCAGGACAGGGGAAATGAAAAACTGTTTTTT. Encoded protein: CASSTQDRGNEKLFF.

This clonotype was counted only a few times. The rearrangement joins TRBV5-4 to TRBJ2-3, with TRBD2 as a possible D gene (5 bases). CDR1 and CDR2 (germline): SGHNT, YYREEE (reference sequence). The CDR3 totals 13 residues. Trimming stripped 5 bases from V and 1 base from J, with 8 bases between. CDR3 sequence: CASRLEGTDTQYF. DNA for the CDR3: TGTGCCAGCAGACTAGAGGGCACAGATACGCAGTATTTT.

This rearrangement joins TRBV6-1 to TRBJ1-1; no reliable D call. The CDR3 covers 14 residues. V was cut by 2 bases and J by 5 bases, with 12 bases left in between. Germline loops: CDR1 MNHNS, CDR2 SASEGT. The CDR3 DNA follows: TGTGCCAGCAGTGAATTAGGCCGAAGAACTGAAGCTTTCTTT. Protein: CASSELGRRTEAFF.

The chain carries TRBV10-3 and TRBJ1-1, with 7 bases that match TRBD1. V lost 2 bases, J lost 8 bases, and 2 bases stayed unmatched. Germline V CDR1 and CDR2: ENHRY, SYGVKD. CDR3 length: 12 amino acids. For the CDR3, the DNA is TGTGCCATCAGTGAGACACAGGGGGAAGCTTTCTTT. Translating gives CAISETQGEAFF.

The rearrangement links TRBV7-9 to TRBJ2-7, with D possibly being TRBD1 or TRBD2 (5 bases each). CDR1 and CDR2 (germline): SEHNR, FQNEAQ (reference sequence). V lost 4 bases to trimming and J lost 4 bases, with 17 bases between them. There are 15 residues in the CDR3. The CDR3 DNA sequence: TGTGCCAGCAGCTCCGTATTAGCTGGGGGTTACGAGCAGTACGTC. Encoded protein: CASSSVLAGGYEQYV.

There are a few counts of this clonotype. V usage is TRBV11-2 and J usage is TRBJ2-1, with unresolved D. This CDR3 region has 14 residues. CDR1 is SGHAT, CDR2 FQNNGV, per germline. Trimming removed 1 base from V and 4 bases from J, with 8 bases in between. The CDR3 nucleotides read TGTGCCAGCAGCTTAGGAACGCTATACAATGAGCAGTTCTTC. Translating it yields CASSLGTLYNEQFF.

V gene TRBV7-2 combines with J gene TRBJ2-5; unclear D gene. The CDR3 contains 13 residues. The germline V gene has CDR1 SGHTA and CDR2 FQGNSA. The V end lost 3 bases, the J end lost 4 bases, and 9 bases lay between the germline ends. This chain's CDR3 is CASSLRRSETQYF. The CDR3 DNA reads TGTGCCAGCAGCTTGCGAAGGTCAGAGACCCAGTACTTC.

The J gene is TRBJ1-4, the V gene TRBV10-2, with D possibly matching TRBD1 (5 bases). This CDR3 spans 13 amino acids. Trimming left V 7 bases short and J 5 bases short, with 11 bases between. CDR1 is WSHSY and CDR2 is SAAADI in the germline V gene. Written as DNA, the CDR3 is TGCGCCAGCAAGGGGCAGTCGAATGAAAAACTGTTTTTT. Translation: CASKGQSNEKLFF.

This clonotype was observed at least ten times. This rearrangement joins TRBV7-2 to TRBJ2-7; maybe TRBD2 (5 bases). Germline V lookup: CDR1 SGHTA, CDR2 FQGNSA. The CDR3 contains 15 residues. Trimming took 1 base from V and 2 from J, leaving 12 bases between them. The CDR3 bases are TGTGCCAGCAGCTTAGAGTGGCTAGCTACCTACGAGCAGTACTTC. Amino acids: CASSLEWLATYEQYF.